One sample yielded the 9 T cell receptor beta chains listed below, sequenced in a study of HIV-infected children after antiretroviral therapy interruption. The TCR library was built from RNA with a 3' RACE protocol and unique molecular identifiers. TCRdb ran MiXCR on the 3' RACE reads and lists one entry per CDR3 protein. The table shows fewer than 100,000 distinct CDR3 sequences, with 6.9% occurring only once. Treatment in this sample: PENTA 11 planned treatment interruption arm or continuous ART arm. Sequences were derived from CD45RA+ CD4+ T cells from PBMCs, pooled from several time points, sampled from a donor given antiretroviral therapy, either interrupted or continuous. Subset here: naive CD4+ CD45RA+ CD45RO- T cells. The receptors shown here come from a pool of human donors with HIV.

The table lists this clonotype with many counts. The CDR3 here is CASSVDPINYGYTF. CDR3 sequence (DNA): TGTGCCAGCAGCGTAGACCCGATTAACTATGGCTACACCTTC. This chain links TRBV9 with TRBJ1-2; D uncertain. The germline CDR1 and CDR2 sequences are SGDLS and YYNGEE. CDR3 length: 14 amino acids. Trimming removed 0 bases at V and 1 base at J, with 7 bases between.

In this sample, this clonotype turned up many times. V is TRBV7-2 and J is TRBJ2-5; TRBD2 aligns across 10 bases. Trimming at V came to 1 base and at J to 9 bases, leaving 5 bases not matched to a gene. Germline V gene lookup returns CDR1 SGHTA and CDR2 FQGNSA. This CDR3 is built from 14 residues. This CDR3 is CASSLGLAGVAQYF. Written as DNA, the CDR3 is TGTGCCAGCAGCTTAGGGCTAGCGGGGGTGGCCCAGTACTTC.

On this clonotype: A much more abundant neighbour one base away suggests this may be a read error. V gene TRBV20-1 combines with J gene TRBJ2-7, with D perhaps being TRBD1 or TRBD2 (5 bases each). CDR3 size: 18 residues. Germline V gene sequence: CDR1 DFQATT, CDR2 SNEGSKA (reference sequence). The CDR3 DNA reads as TGCAGTGCTAGAGTACCCCGGGACCAGAATCTCATCACCTACGAGCAGCACTTC. Translation: CSARVPRDQNLITYEQHF.

This clonotype was counted many times. V is TRBV5-1 and J is TRBJ2-3; D is undetermined. Germline V CDR1 and CDR2: SGHRS, YFSETQ. V gave up 3 bases and J gave up 1 base, with 15 bases separating them. The CDR3 has 16 amino acids. The CDR3 spells CASSWASPSGTDTQYF. The CDR3 nucleotides are TGCGCCAGCAGCTGGGCATCTCCCTCTGGCACAGATACGCAGTATTTT.

This clonotype was seen a handful of times. V usage is TRBV5-1 and J usage is TRBJ2-1, with D uncertain. CDR3 size: 14 residues. Deletions cut 1 base from V and 3 bases from J, with 8 bases between. Germline V lookup: CDR1 SGHRS, CDR2 YFSETQ. Here the CDR3 reads CASSLLVSYNEQFF. The CDR3 coding sequence is TGCGCCAGCAGCTTGTTGGTCAGCTACAATGAGCAGTTCTTC.

In this sample, this clonotype turned up many times. This chain joins TRBV21-1 and TRBJ2-7; the D call in the table, TRBD2, was not verified against the DNA. TRBV21-1 is listed as a pseudogene. The CDR3 extends over 15 amino acids. CDR3 DNA sequence: TGTGCCAGCAGACCGACTAGCGGGACCTCCTACGAGCAGTACTTC. As protein: CASRPTSGTSYEQYF.

This clonotype was detected ten times or more. The V and J genes are TRBV12-3 or TRBV12-4 and TRBJ1-4; TRBD1 is a possible D gene (6 bases). Trimming took 4 bases from V and 7 from J, leaving 10 bases between them. The CDR3 runs 13 residues. The CDR3 DNA reads as TGTGCCAGCAGTTCCAGGGGTAGTGAAAAACTGTTTTTT. Translated, it gives CASSSRGSEKLFF.

This clonotype was observed at least ten times. The V and J genes are TRBV20-1 and TRBJ2-1; possible D gene TRBD2, 6 bases. This CDR3 has 15 residues. Germline V gives CDR1 DFQATT, CDR2 SNEGSKA (reference sequence). V lost 6 bases, J lost 8 bases, and 23 bases lay in between. In DNA, the CDR3 is TGCAGTGCCGCGGAATCGGGACTCCGGTGGGATGAGCAGTTCTTC. As protein: CSAAESGLRWDEQFF.

The chain has TRBV7-3 and TRBJ2-1; possible D gene TRBD1, 6 bases. Trimming shortened V by 1 base and J by 5 bases, and 12 bases separated the two germline ends. The CDR3 is 15 residues long. Germline CDR1 SGHTA, CDR2 FQGTGA. Written as DNA, the CDR3 is TGTGCCAGCAGCTTAAGGCAGGGGAGACACAATGAGCAGTTCTTC. Protein product: CASSLRQGRHNEQFF. Full variable domain (missing parts from reference TRBV7-3 and TRBJ2-1): GAGVSQTPSNKVTEKGKYVELRCDPISGHTALYWYRQSLGQGPEFLIYFQGTGAADDSGLPNDRFFAVRPEGSVSTLKIQRTERGDSAVYLCASSLRQGRHNEQFFGPGTRLTVL.